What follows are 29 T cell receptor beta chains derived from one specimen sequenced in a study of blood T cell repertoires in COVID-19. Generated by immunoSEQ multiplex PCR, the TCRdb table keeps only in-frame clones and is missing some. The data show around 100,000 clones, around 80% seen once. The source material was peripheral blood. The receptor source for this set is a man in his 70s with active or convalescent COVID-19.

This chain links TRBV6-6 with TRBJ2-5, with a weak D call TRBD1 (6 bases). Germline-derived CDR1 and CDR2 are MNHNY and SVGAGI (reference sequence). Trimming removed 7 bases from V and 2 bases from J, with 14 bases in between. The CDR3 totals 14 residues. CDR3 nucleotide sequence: TGTGCCAGCAACCTCAGGACAGTTCAAGAGACCCAGTACTTC. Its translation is CASNLRTVQETQYF.

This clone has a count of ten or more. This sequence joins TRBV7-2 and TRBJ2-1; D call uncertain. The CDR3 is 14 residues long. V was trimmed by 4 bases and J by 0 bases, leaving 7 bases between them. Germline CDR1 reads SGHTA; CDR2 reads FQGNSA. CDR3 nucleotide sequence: TGTGCCAGCAGCTCTTCTAGCTCCTACAATGAGCAGTTCTTC. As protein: CASSSSSSYNEQFF.

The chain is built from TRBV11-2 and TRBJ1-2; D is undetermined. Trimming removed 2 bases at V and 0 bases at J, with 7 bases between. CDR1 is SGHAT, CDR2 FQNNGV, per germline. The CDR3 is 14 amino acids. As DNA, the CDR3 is TGTGCCAGCAGCTTAAGGGAGTCTAACTATGGCTACACCTTC. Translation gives CASSLRESNYGYTF.

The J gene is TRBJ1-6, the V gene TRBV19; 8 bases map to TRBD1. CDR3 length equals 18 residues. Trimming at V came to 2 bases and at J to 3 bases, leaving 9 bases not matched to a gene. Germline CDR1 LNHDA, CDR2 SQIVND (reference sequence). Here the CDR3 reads CASSIPRTGRGYNSPLHF. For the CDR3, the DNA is TGTGCCAGTAGTATACCCCGGACAGGGAGAGGCTATAATTCACCCCTCCACTTT.

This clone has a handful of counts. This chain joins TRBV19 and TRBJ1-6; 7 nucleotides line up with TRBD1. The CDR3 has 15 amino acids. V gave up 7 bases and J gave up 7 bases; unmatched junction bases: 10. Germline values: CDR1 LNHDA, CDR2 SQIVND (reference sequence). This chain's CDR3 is CASKPPGQINSPLHF. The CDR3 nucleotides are TGTGCCAGTAAGCCTCCGGGACAGATCAATTCACCCCTCCACTTT. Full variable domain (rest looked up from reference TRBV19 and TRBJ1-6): DGGITQSPKYLFRKEGQNVTLSCEQNLNHDAMYWYRQDPGQGLRLIYYSQIVNDFQKGDIAEGYSVSREKKESFPLTVTSAQKNPTAFYLCASKPPGQINSPLHFGNGTRLTVT.

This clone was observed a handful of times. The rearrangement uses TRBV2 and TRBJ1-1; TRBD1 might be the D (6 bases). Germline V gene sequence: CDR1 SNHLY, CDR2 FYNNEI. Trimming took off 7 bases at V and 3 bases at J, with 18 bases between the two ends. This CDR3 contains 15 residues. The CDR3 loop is CASKGSRGGYTEAFF. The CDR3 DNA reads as TGTGCCAGCAAGGGATCCAGGGGAGGGTACACTGAAGCTTTCTTT.

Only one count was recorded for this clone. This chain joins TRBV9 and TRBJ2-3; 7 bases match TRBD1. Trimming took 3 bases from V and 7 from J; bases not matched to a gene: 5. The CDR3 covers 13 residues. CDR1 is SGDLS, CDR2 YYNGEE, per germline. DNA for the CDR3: TGTGCCAGCAGCGCAGGACAGGAGAATACGCAGTATTTT. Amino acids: CASSAGQENTQYF.

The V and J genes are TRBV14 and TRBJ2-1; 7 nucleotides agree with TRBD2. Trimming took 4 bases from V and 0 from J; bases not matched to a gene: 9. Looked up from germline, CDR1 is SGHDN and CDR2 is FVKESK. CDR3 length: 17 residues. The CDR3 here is CASSLSRGGSSYNEQFF. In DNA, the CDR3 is TGTGCCAGCAGCCTCTCCCGCGGGGGTAGCTCCTACAATGAGCAGTTCTTC.

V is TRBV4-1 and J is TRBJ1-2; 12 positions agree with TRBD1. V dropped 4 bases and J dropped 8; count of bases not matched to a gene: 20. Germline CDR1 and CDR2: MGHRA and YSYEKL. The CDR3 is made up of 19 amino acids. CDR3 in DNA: TGCGCCAGCAGCCTCCTCGTCCCGGGACAGGGGGCGCAGAGCTACGGCTACACCTTC. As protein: CASSLLVPGQGAQSYGYTF.

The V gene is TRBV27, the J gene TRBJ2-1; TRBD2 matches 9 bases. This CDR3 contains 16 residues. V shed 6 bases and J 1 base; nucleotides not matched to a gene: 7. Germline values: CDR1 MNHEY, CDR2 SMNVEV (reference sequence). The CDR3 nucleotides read TGTGCCAGCAGGCCCCTAGCGGGAATATCCTACAATGAGCAGTTCTTC. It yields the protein CASRPLAGISYNEQFF.

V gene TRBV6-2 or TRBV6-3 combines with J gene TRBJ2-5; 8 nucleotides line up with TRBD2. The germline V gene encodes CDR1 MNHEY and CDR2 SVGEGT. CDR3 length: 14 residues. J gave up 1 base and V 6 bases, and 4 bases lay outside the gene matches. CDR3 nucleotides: TGTGCCAGCAGCAGACTAGCGACCCAAGAGACCCAGTACTTC. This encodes CASSRLATQETQYF.

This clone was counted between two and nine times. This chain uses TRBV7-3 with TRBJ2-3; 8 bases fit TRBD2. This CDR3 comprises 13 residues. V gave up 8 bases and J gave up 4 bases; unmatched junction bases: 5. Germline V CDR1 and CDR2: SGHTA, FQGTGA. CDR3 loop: CASGTSVSDTQYF. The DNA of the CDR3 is TGTGCCAGCGGGACTAGTGTATCAGATACGCAGTATTTT.

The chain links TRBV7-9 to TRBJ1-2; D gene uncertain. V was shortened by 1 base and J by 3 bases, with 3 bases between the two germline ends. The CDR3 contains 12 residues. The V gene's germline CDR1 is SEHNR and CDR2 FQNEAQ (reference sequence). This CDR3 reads CASSLDYYGYTF. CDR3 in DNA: TGTGCCAGCAGCTTAGACTACTATGGCTACACCTTC.

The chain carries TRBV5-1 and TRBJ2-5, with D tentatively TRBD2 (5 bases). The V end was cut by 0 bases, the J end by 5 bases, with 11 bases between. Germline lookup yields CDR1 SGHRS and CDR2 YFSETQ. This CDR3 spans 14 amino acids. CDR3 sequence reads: CASSLESGRETQYF. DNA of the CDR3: TGCGCCAGCAGCTTGGAATCGGGAAGGGAGACCCAGTACTTC.

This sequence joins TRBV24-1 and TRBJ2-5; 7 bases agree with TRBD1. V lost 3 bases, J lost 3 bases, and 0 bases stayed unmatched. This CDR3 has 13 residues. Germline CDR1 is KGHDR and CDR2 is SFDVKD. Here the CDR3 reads CATSDGTEETQYF. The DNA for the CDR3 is TGTGCCACCAGTGATGGGACAGAAGAGACCCAGTACTTC.

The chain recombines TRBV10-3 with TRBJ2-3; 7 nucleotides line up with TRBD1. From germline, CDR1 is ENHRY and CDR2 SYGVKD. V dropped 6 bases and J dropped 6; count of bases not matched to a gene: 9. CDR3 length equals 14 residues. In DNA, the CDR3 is TGTGCCATCAGACAGGGGAATTCGGCCGATACGCAGTATTTT. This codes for CAIRQGNSADTQYF.

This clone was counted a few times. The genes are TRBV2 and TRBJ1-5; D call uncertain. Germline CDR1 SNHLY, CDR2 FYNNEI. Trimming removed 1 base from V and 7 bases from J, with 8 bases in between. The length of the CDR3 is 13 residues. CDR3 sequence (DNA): TGTGCCAGCAGTGAAGGCAGCAGGCAGCCCCAGCATTTT. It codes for CASSEGSRQPQHF.

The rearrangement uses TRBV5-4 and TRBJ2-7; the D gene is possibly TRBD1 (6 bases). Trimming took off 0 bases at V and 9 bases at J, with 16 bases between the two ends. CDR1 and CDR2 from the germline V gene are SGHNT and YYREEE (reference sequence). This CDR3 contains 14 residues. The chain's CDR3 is CASSLAGTPNRQYF. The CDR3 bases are TGTGCCAGCAGCTTGGCCGGGACACCCAACAGGCAGTACTTC.

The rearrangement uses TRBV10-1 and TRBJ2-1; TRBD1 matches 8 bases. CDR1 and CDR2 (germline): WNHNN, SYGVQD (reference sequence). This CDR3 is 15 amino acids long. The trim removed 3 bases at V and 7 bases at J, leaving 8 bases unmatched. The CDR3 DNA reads TGCGCCAGCAGTGATCAGGGGGCAGGAAATAATGAGCAGTTCTTC. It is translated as CASSDQGAGNNEQFF.

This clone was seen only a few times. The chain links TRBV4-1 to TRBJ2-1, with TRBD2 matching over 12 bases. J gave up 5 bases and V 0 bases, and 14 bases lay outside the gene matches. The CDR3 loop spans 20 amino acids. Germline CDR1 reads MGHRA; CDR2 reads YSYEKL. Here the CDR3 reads CASSQDRGLAGGRPHNEQFF. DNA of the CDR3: TGCGCCAGCAGCCAAGATCGTGGGCTAGCGGGAGGGCGACCACACAATGAGCAGTTCTTC.

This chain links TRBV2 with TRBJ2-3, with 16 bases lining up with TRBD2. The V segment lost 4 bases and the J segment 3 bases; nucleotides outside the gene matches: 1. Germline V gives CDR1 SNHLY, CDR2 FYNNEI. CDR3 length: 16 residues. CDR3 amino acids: CASSAGLAGGTDTQYF. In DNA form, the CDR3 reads TGTGCCAGCAGTGCGGGACTAGCGGGAGGGACAGATACGCAGTATTTT. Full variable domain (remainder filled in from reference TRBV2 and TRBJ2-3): EPEVTQTPSHQVTQMGQEVILRCVPISNHLYFYWYRQILGQKVEFLVSFYNNEISEKSEIFDDQFSVERPDGSNFTLKIRSTKLEDSAMYFCASSAGLAGGTDTQYFGPGTRLTVL.

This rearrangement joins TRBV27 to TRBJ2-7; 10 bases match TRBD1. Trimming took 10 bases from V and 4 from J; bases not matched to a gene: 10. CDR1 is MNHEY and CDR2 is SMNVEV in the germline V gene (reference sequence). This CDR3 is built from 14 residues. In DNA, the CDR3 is TGTGCCACTTGTCCGGGACAGGGGATTTACGAGCAGTACTTC. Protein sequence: CATCPGQGIYEQYF.

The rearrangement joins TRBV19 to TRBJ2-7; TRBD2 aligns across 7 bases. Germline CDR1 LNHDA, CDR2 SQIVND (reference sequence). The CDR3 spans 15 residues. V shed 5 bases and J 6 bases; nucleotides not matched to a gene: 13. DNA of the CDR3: TGTGCCAGTAGTTTGGGAGGGAAACCCTCCGGCGAGCAGTACTTC. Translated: CASSLGGKPSGEQYF. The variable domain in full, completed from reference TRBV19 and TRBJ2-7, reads DGGITQSPKYLFRKEGQNVTLSCEQNLNHDAMYWYRQDPGQGLRLIYYSQIVNDFQKGDIAEGYSVSREKKESFPLTVTSAQKNPTAFYLCASSLGGKPSGEQYFGPGTRLTVT.

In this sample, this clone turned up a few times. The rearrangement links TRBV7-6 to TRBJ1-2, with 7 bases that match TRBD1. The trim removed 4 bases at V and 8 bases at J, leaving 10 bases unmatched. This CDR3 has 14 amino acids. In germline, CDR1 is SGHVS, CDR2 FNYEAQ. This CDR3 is CASSSRDSPSGYTF. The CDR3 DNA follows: TGTGCCAGCAGCTCCCGGGACAGTCCGTCAGGCTACACCTTC.

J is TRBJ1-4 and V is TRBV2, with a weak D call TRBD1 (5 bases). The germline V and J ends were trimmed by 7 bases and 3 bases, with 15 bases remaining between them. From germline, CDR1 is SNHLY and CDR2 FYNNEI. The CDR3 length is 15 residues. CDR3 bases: TGTGCCAGCATAATAAACGGGGGTCCTAATGAAAAACTGTTTTTT. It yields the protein CASIINGGPNEKLFF.

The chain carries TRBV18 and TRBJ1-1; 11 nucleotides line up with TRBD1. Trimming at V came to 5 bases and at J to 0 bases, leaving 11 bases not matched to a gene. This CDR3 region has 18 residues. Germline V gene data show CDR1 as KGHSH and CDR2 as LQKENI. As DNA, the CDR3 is TGTGCCAGCTCAGCGAAACGGGACAGGGGGTTAATGAACACTGAAGCTTTCTTT. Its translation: CASSAKRDRGLMNTEAFF.

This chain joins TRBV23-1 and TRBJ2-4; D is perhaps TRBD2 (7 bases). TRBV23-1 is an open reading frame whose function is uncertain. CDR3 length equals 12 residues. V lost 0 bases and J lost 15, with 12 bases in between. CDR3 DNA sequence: TGCGCCAGCAGTCAATCGAGGGGGGGCGTGTACTTC. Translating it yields CASSQSRGGVYF.

Here the CDR3 reads CATSREPPSTYEQYF. The CDR3 nucleotides are TGTGCCACCAGCAGAGAGCCTCCTAGCACCTACGAGCAGTACTTC. The chain recombines TRBV15 with TRBJ2-7, with a tentative D call TRBD2 (5 bases). Trimming pared 0 bases from V and 2 bases from J, leaving 11 bases between. The CDR3 is 15 amino acids. Germline-derived CDR1 and CDR2 are LNHNV and YYDKDF (reference sequence). Variable domain in full (rest from reference TRBV15 and TRBJ2-7): DAMVIQNPRYQVTQFGKPVTLSCSQTLNHNVMYWYQQKSSQAPKLLFHYYDKDFNNEADTPDNFQSRRPNTSFCFLDIRSPGLGDTAMYLCATSREPPSTYEQYFGPGTRLTVT.

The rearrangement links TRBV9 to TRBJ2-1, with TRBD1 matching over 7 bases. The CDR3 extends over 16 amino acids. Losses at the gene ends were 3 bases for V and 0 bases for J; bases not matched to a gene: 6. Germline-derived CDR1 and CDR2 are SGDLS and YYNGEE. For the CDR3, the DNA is TGTGCCAGCAGCGCACAGGGGAAAAGCTCCTACAATGAGCAGTTCTTC. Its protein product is CASSAQGKSSYNEQFF.